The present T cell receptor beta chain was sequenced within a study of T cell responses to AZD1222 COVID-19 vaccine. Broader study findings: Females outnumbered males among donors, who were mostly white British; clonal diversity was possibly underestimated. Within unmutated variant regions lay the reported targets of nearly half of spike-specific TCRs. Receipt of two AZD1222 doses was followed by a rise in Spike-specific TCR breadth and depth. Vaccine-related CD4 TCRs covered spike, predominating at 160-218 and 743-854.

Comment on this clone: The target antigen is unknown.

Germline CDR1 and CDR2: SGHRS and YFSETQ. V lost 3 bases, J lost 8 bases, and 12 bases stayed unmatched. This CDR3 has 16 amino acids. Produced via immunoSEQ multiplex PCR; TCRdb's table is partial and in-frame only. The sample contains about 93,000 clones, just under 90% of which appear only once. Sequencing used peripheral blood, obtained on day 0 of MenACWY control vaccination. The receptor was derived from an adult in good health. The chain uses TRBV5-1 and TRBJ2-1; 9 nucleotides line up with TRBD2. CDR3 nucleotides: TGCGCCAGCAGCTCCCGCTCCGCGGGGGGGCTCGATGAGCAGTTCTTC. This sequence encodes CASSSRSAGGLDEQFF. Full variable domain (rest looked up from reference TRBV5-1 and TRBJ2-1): KAGVTQTPRYLIKTRGQQVTLSCSPISGHRSVSWYQQTPGQGLQFLFEYFSETQRNKGNFPGRFSGRQFSNSRSEMNVSTLELGDSALYLCASSSRSAGGLDEQFFGPGTRLTVL.